This TCR beta chain originates from a study of CD8 T cells in Susac syndrome. Random hexamers were used to reverse transcribe roughly 0.5 to 1 ug of RNA. One entry per CDR3 protein, called by TCRdb with MiXCR from the immunoSEQ multiplex PCR reads. The data contain under 150,000 distinct CDR3 sequences, about 90% of them singletons. CDR1 SEHNR and CDR2 FQNEAQ come from the germline V gene (reference sequence). CDR3 length: 17 amino acids. Trimming removed 4 bases from V and 2 bases from J, with 21 bases in between. The sequenced sample was CD8+ T cells from PBMCs. The chain couples TRBV7-9 to TRBJ2-7, with unresolved D. The sequence was obtained from a human donor with multiple sclerosis. CDR3 nucleotides: TGTGCCAGCAGCTCCACTTATGAAGCCAACTCTGCCTACGAGCAGTACTTC. It specifies CASSSTYEANSAYEQYF.